Each of the 27 T cell receptor beta chains below was sequenced from the same sample in a study of blood T cell repertoires in COVID-19. Using immunoSEQ multiplex PCR, the repertoire was profiled, and TCRdb retains in-frame clones only, with some absent. In the table there are around 300,000 clones, roughly nine tenths of which are singletons. Input material: PBMCs or T cells enriched from blood (not recorded which). All receptors come from a young woman who had recovered from COVID-19.

This clone appeared a single time. The chain combines TRBV3-1 (or the pseudogene TRBV3-2) with TRBJ1-1, with 7 positions matching TRBD1. Trimming removed 4 bases from V and 4 bases from J; junction bases left unmatched: 0. Per the germline V gene, CDR1 is LGHDT and CDR2 is YNNKEL (reference sequence). The CDR3 length is 12 residues. The CDR3 spells CASSRQGTEAFF. In nucleotides, the CDR3 is TGTGCCAGCAGCCGACAGGGCACTGAAGCTTTCTTT.

The V call is TRBV11-2, the J call TRBJ1-3; D is undetermined. The germline CDR1 and CDR2 sequences are SGHAT and FQNNGV. The CDR3 covers 12 residues. Trimming took off 6 bases at V and 2 bases at J, with 5 bases between the two ends. The CDR3 nucleotides read TGTGCCAGCAGACTGACTGGAAACACCATATATTTT. Residues: CASRLTGNTIYF.

This clone was detected only a few times. V and J are TRBV2 and TRBJ1-4; D is ambiguous. This CDR3 is 12 amino acids long. Trimming shortened V by 8 bases and J by 7 bases, and 11 bases separated the two germline ends. The V gene's germline CDR1 is SNHLY and CDR2 FYNNEI. This CDR3 is CASALRGEKLFF. As DNA, the CDR3 is TGTGCCAGCGCTCTGAGAGGTGAAAAACTGTTTTTT.

The CDR3: CATSDSGSGYTF. The CDR3 bases are TGTGCCACCAGTGACTCGGGTTCGGGCTACACCTTC. The rearrangement links TRBV24-1 to TRBJ1-2; D uncertain. With 4 bases removed from V and 8 bases from J, the gap between germline ends came to 10 bases. From germline, CDR1 is KGHDR and CDR2 SFDVKD. CDR3 size: 12 residues.

This clone was detected once. This sequence joins TRBV19 and TRBJ1-1; 10 nucleotides match TRBD1. J gave up 5 bases and V 8 bases, and 5 bases lay outside the gene matches. This CDR3 is built from 13 residues. From germline, CDR1 is LNHDA and CDR2 SQIVND (reference sequence). The CDR3 coding sequence is TGTGCCAGTCGGGACAGGGGTCGGACTGAAGCTTTCTTT. This sequence encodes CASRDRGRTEAFF.

This clone appeared a single time. The chain links TRBV21-1 to TRBJ1-5; TRBD1 reflects the table's D call only, with no check against the DNA. TRBV21-1 is flagged as a pseudogene. The CDR3 runs 15 residues. In DNA, the CDR3 is TGTGCCAGCAGCAAAGCTCCAGGGGGCAAACAGCCCCAGCATTTT. Amino acid sequence: CASSKAPGGKQPQHF.

This rearrangement joins TRBV9 to TRBJ2-1, with 11 positions matching TRBD2. Per the germline V gene, CDR1 is SGDLS and CDR2 is YYNGEE. This CDR3 has 17 residues. V lost 4 bases, J lost 0 bases, and 6 bases stayed unmatched. The CDR3 spells CASSPLAGGSSYNEQFF. The CDR3 DNA reads as TGTGCCAGCAGCCCCCTAGCGGGGGGAAGCTCCTACAATGAGCAGTTCTTC.

The chain carries TRBV7-9 and TRBJ2-7; perhaps TRBD1 as D (6 bases). The CDR3 length is 17 residues. With 0 bases removed from V and 5 bases from J, the gap between germline ends came to 20 bases. Germline V lookup: CDR1 SEHNR, CDR2 FQNEAQ (reference sequence). The CDR3 region is CASSLAPTGYQIDEQYF. CDR3 DNA: TGTGCCAGCAGCTTAGCCCCCACAGGGTATCAAATCGACGAGCAGTACTTC.

The rearrangement joins TRBV5-1 to TRBJ2-3; TRBD1 aligns across 7 bases. V shed 0 bases and J 6 bases; nucleotides not matched to a gene: 4. This CDR3 has 14 residues. Germline V gene lookup returns CDR1 SGHRS and CDR2 YFSETQ. The CDR3 loop is CASSLVQGVDTQYF. CDR3 bases: TGCGCCAGCAGCTTGGTCCAGGGGGTTGATACGCAGTATTTT.

The V call is TRBV25-1, the J call TRBJ2-7; D uncertain. The CDR3 has 13 amino acids. The germline V gene encodes CDR1 MGHDK and CDR2 SYGVNS. Trimming took 3 bases from V and 2 from J, leaving 8 bases between them. The CDR3 loop is CASSDGPTYEQYF. In nucleotides, the CDR3 is TGTGCCAGCAGTGATGGGCCCACCTACGAGCAGTACTTC.

This chain uses TRBV28 with TRBJ1-2; 9 bases align to TRBD1. The V and J ends lost 6 bases and 5 bases, in that order; junction bases with no gene match: 10. There are 15 residues in the CDR3. CDR1 MDHEN and CDR2 SYDVKM come from the germline V gene. The CDR3 sequence: CASSPTGGAFYGYTF. For the CDR3, the DNA is TGTGCCAGCAGCCCAACAGGGGGCGCCTTTTATGGCTACACCTTC.

The chain carries TRBV10-1 and TRBJ2-2; TRBD1 matches at 8 bases. The CDR3 covers 15 residues. Germline lookup yields CDR1 WNHNN and CDR2 SYGVQD (reference sequence). V was clipped by 5 bases and J by 4 bases; unmatched bases: 6. CDR3 coding DNA: TGCGCCAGCAGTCCAACCGGGACAGGCACCGGGGAGCTGTTTTTT. Protein: CASSPTGTGTGELFF.

The chain recombines TRBV6-5 with TRBJ1-2; 7 bases align to TRBD1. Germline V CDR1 and CDR2: MNHEY, SVGAGI. V lost 7 bases and J lost 7; bases outside the gene matches: 9. The CDR3 length is 13 residues. CDR3 nucleotides: TGTGCCAGCACCCCAGGGGGGTCCCGTGGCTACACCTTC. It translates to CASTPGGSRGYTF.

The CDR3 is CASSEALGEVDGYTF. Written as DNA, the CDR3 is TGTGCCAGCAGTGAAGCGCTGGGAGAGGTTGATGGCTACACCTTC. The chain recombines TRBV2 with TRBJ1-2, with no clear D. This CDR3 has 15 amino acids. In germline, CDR1 is SNHLY, CDR2 FYNNEI. V shed 0 bases and J shed 6 bases, with 14 bases lying between them. The variable domain in full, with the rest retrieved from reference TRBV2 and TRBJ1-2, is EPEVTQTPSHQVTQMGQEVILRCVPISNHLYFYWYRQILGQKVEFLVSFYNNEISEKSEIFDDQFSVERPDGSNFTLKIRSTKLEDSAMYFCASSEALGEVDGYTFGSGTRLTVV.

This CDR3 is CASSDGEGTPYEQYF. The CDR3 bases are TGTGCCAGCAGTGACGGGGAAGGCACTCCCTACGAGCAGTACTTC. The chain couples TRBV6-1 to TRBJ2-7; perhaps TRBD2 as D (5 bases). Germline assignment: CDR1 MNHNS and CDR2 SASEGT. Trimming took 3 bases from V and 2 from J, leaving 14 bases between them. The CDR3 spans 15 residues.

V and J are TRBV25-1 and TRBJ1-1; 10 bases agree with TRBD1. CDR1 and CDR2 (germline): MGHDK, SYGVNS. V trimming: 4 bases; J trimming: 3 bases; junction bases outside the gene matches: 5. The CDR3 is made up of 15 amino acids. CDR3 in DNA: TGTGCCAGCAGTGTATCGACAGGGGGCGACACTGAAGCTTTCTTT. Translating gives CASSVSTGGDTEAFF.

This chain links TRBV5-5 with TRBJ2-5, with a tentative D call TRBD1 (5 bases). V was shortened by 2 bases and J by 2 bases, with 19 bases between the two germline ends. The germline V gene encodes CDR1 SGHKS and CDR2 YYEKEE (reference sequence). The CDR3 covers 17 residues. The CDR3 coding sequence is TGTGCCAGCAGCTTTTGGCCAGGGATTGACCCTCAAGAGACCCAGTACTTC. Translating gives CASSFWPGIDPQETQYF.

The gene calls are TRBV28 and TRBJ1-5; 10 bases map to TRBD1. Germline V lookup: CDR1 MDHEN, CDR2 SYDVKM. V was clipped by 7 bases and J by 0 bases; unmatched bases: 3. The CDR3 consists of 15 residues. The CDR3 nucleotides are TGTGCCAGCAATGACAGGGGGCATAGCAATCAGCCCCAGCATTTT. Translated, it gives CASNDRGHSNQPQHF.

This clone was observed a single time. V gene TRBV2 combines with J gene TRBJ1-2; D is perhaps TRBD1 (5 bases). Germline loops: CDR1 SNHLY, CDR2 FYNNEI. V shed 4 bases and J shed 6 bases, with 15 bases lying between them. This CDR3 spans 14 amino acids. The CDR3 DNA reads as TGTGCCAGCAGTGTGTCCAGGGAGGTAAATGGCTACACCTTC. As protein: CASSVSREVNGYTF.

This chain links TRBV6-5 with TRBJ1-5; TRBD1 matches 8 bases. Germline loops: CDR1 MNHEY, CDR2 SVGAGI. The CDR3 totals 13 residues. V trimming: 5 bases; J trimming: 5 bases; junction bases outside the gene matches: 2. The CDR3 DNA reads as TGTGCCAGCAGTCACAGGGGGGATCAGCCCCAGCATTTT. Translating it yields CASSHRGDQPQHF.

The V and J genes are TRBV21-1 and TRBJ1-1; the table gives TRBD1 as D, unverified against the DNA. TRBV21-1 is given as a pseudogene. CDR3 length: 16 residues. The CDR3 bases are TGTGCCAGCAACAGGGGACAGGGGGCCATGAACACTGAAGCTTTCTTT. It translates to CASNRGQGAMNTEAFF.

This chain uses TRBV4-2 with TRBJ2-3; a possible D gene is TRBD2 (8 bases). The V gene's germline CDR1 is LGHNA and CDR2 YNFKEQ. V was cut by 8 bases and J by 3 bases, with 30 bases left in between. The CDR3 is 19 amino acids. This chain's CDR3 is CASSYKPGGGTVGTDTQYF. The DNA of the CDR3 is TGTGCCAGCTCCTACAAACCGGGCGGGGGGACAGTTGGGACAGATACGCAGTATTTT.

This chain uses TRBV6-6 with TRBJ1-3; 9 bases are a match to TRBD1. Germline CDR1 is MNHNY and CDR2 is SVGAGI (reference sequence). V lost 11 bases, J lost 8 bases, and 7 bases stayed unmatched. The CDR3 is 12 residues long. The CDR3 DNA is TGTGCCTCCACGGGACAGGGACACACCATATATTTT. It encodes CASTGQGHTIYF.

The chain couples TRBV5-4 to TRBJ2-1; 11 nucleotides agree with TRBD2. This CDR3 is built from 15 residues. V was pared by 2 bases and J by 6 bases, with 4 bases of the junction left unmatched. CDR1 and CDR2 from the germline V gene are SGHNT and YYREEE (reference sequence). CDR3 sequence reads: CASSFPSGGINEQFF. The CDR3 DNA is TGTGCCAGCAGCTTTCCTAGCGGGGGGATCAATGAGCAGTTCTTC.

CDR3 amino acids: CASSVGQVYNSPLHF. CDR3 bases: TGTGCCAGCAGTGTGGGACAGGTCTATAATTCACCCCTCCACTTT. This sequence joins TRBV2 and TRBJ1-6, with TRBD1 identical over 8 bases. V lost 4 bases to trimming and J lost 3 bases; unmatched junction nucleotides: 2. This CDR3 has 15 amino acids. Per the germline V gene, CDR1 is SNHLY and CDR2 is FYNNEI.

This chain links TRBV19 with TRBJ1-6; D is unclear. CDR1 is LNHDA and CDR2 is SQIVND in the germline V gene (reference sequence). V was cut by 2 bases and J by 10 bases, with 9 bases left in between. This CDR3 comprises 13 residues. The DNA of the CDR3 is TGTGCCAGTAGTATAAAAGGCGGGTCACCCCTCCACTTT. This translates into CASSIKGGSPLHF.

The rearrangement joins TRBV28 to TRBJ2-7, with 10 bases lining up with TRBD1. The CDR3 contains 15 residues. Germline loops: CDR1 MDHEN, CDR2 SYDVKM. V shed 3 bases, J shed 3 bases, and the junction held 5 bases outside the gene matches. DNA for the CDR3: TGTGCCAGCAGTTTGCTCGGGACAGGGGTCTACGAGCAGTACTTC. This translates into CASSLLGTGVYEQYF.